What follows are 3 T cell receptor beta chains derived from one specimen sequenced in a study of Tregs in tolerant kidney transplant recipients. TCRdb's copy holds only in-frame clones and misses some; the assay was immunoSEQ multiplex PCR. This table has over 50,000 clones, about four fifths appearing once. The sample consisted of CD4+ T cells from blood. The receptors were gathered from a human donor in good health.

This chain's CDR3 is CASSDAGRNGYTF. CDR3 nucleotide sequence: TGTGCCAGCAGTGATGCAGGGCGGAATGGCTACACCTTC. The chain couples TRBV5-4 to TRBJ1-2; D perhaps matches TRBD1 (5 bases). This CDR3 contains 13 residues. Germline-derived CDR1 and CDR2 are SGHNT and YYREEE (reference sequence). Between the trimmed V and J ends, which lost 5 bases and 6 bases, there was a span of 14 bases. Filled out from reference TRBV5-4 and TRBJ1-2, the complete variable domain reads ETGVTQSPTHLIKTRGQQVTLRCSSQSGHNTVSWYQQALGQGPQFIFQYYREEENGRGNFPPRFSGLQFPNYSSELNVNALELDDSALYLCASSDAGRNGYTFGSGTRLTVV.

The chain carries TRBV19 and TRBJ1-5; 8 bases are a match to TRBD1. This CDR3 is built from 16 residues. The germline gives CDR1 LNHDA, CDR2 SQIVND (reference sequence). After removal of 9 bases from V and 1 base from J, the junction contained 11 bases not matched to a gene. The CDR3 loop reads CASCPGGARSNQPQHF. The DNA of the CDR3 is TGTGCCAGCTGTCCAGGGGGCGCTAGGAGCAATCAGCCCCAGCATTTT.

In this sample, this clone turned up once. This chain uses TRBV27 with TRBJ2-3, with TRBD2 matching 13 bases. Per germline, CDR1 MNHEY and CDR2 SMNVEV (reference sequence). Trimming took 5 bases from V and 3 from J; bases not matched to a gene: 8. This CDR3 spans 17 amino acids. As DNA, the CDR3 is TGTGCCAGCAGTCCCCACCGGGGACTAGCGGGAACAGATACGCAGTATTTT. This codes for CASSPHRGLAGTDTQYF.